Sequencing of this T cell receptor beta chain was carried out in a study of human T cells and chemical hapten exposure. During construction of the library, unique molecular identifiers were attached to individual cDNA molecules for quantitative, reproducible TCR counting. TCRdb re-called the RACE reads through MiXCR, storing one row per CDR3 protein. The sample has roughly 380,000 distinct CDR3 sequences, just under 6.5% seen once. This clonotype occurred many times. Its antigen is currently unknown. The CDR3 is 11 residues long. V lost 3 bases and J 6 bases, leaving 3 bases between the germline ends. CDR1 and CDR2 (germline): LGHDT, YNNKEL (reference sequence). The time point was: patch test 2, 6 weeks after DPC sensitization. The treatment: therapeutic diphenylcyclopropenone sensitization with weekly scalp DPC. Findings and caveats of the study: DPC sensitization did not alter TCRs above 1 in 1000 frequency.

The V call is TRBV3-1, the J call TRBJ2-1; D gene ambiguous. The source material was whole blood, sampled in connection with sensitization to the hapten diphenylcyclopropenone (DPC). The sequence derives from a woman aged 18-29 years with alopecia areata. Some clones in this sample may be carry-over from other donors' samples. CDR3 residues: CASSHTNEQFF. The CDR3 region has the DNA TGTGCCAGCAGCCACACCAATGAGCAGTTCTTC.